These T cell receptor beta chains were read from a single sample in a study of PD-L1 blockade in urothelial cancer. Assay: immunoSEQ multiplex PCR; the TCRdb copy retains only in-frame clones and omits some. The table shows 58,000 or so clones, with 86% occurring only once. The material sequenced was PBMCs, taken around atezolizumab (anti-PD-L1) treatment. The source of these receptors is a middle-aged man with urothelial cancer. CDR3s include the opening cysteine and the closing phenylalanine or tryptophan.

j_call v_call cdr3_aa
TRBJ1-1 TRBV30 CAWSVRGLAEAFF
TRBJ2-1 TRBV11-2 CASSSPWVGTSFDNEQFF
TRBJ1-5 TRBV7-8 CASSFQGRQPQHF
TRBJ2-7 TRBV19 CASSHSGSEYEQYF
TRBJ1-6 TRBV28 CASSSGTGPPLHF
TRBJ2-4 TRBV12-2 CASRLGTGGPLAKNIQYF
TRBJ2-5 TRBV7-3 CASSTGGAQETQYF
TRBJ2-1 TRBV11-3 CASSLGLSGPNNEQFF
TRBJ1-4 TRBV5-6 CASSSGQGVSEKLFF
TRBJ2-1 TRBV5-4 CASSVQGTSYNEQFF
TRBJ1-3 TRBV2 CASRDRTGGNTIYF
TRBJ2-2 TRBV6-4 CASSGLSGELFF
TRBJ2-7 TRBV28 CASRDRAGYEQYF
TRBJ1-1 TRBV7-8 CASSFFFTAGTGGTEAFF
TRBJ2-2 TRBV5-1 CASSSLAGAQGTAGELFF
TRBJ2-7 TRBV19 CASSTNGLVGQYF
TRBJ2-3 TRBV5-1 CASSSGTGGRDTQYF
TRBJ2-7 TRBV28 CASSLGGSYEQYF
TRBJ2-1 TRBV18 CASSPLVTSRSYNEQFF
TRBJ1-1 TRBV5-1 CASSLDFTGVNTEAFF
TRBJ2-2 TRBV30 CASTGNHGELFF
TRBJ2-7 TRBV5-1 CASSGTGRSYEQYF
TRBJ2-1 TRBV2 CASSLDTNNEQFF
TRBJ2-7 TRBV6-1 CASSVGTRGEQYF
TRBJ1-5 TRBV7-9 CASSRTGSNQPQHF